Listed below are T cell receptor beta chains from one sample, sequenced in a study of T cell changes during pregnancy in multiple sclerosis. Repertoires were generated with immunoSEQ multiplex PCR, while TCRdb's copy carries only in-frame clones and drops some. The data show approximately 89,000 clones, about 94% seen once. The sequencing here drew on peripheral blood, taken in the third trimester of pregnancy. All receptors derive from a female donor with multiple sclerosis, enrolled in a pregnancy study. CDR3s include the opening cysteine and the closing phenylalanine or tryptophan. The order of the fields is clone size, J gene, CDR3 length, D gene, V gene, CDR3 DNA, CDR3 protein. A D gene is named only where the DNA matches it firmly. Clone size is stated in some rows and not others, as once, few, many or a class when expanded.

>-|TRBJ1-1|12|-|TRBV6-5
TGTGCCAGCACCGGCCCGGGGAATGAAGCTTTCTTT
CASTGPGNEAFF
>-|TRBJ1-1|11|TRBD1|TRBV2
TGTGCCAGCAGGGGACAGCCTCAAGCTTTCTTT
CASRGQPQAFF
>-|TRBJ1-1|16|-|TRBV7-9
TGTGCCAGCAGCTCCGGGGGGGGAGAACTTTGGCCTGAAGCTTTCTTT
CASSSGGGELWPEAFF
>-|TRBJ2-7|14|-|TRBV4-2
TGTGCCAGCAGCCGAAGACTAGGGTCCCACGAGCAGTACTTC
CASSRRLGSHEQYF
>-|TRBJ1-6|14|-|TRBV27
TGTGCCAGCAGTTTCGCCGTTTCGGATTCACCCCTCCACTTT
CASSFAVSDSPLHF
>-|TRBJ1-1|15|-|TRBV27
TGTGCCAGCAGTCTAACACCACGTCGGGGAACTGAAGCTTTCTTT
CASSLTPRRGTEAFF
>once|TRBJ2-1|15|TRBD2|TRBV18
TGTGCCAGCTCGGCGGGGCTAGCGGCAAACAATGAGCAGTTCTTC
CASSAGLAANNEQFF
>-|TRBJ2-7|18|TRBD1|TRBV30
TGTGCCTGGAGTGCTTGGTTCCCCACCGGGACAGGGGCCTACGAGCAGTACTTC
CAWSAWFPTGTGAYEQYF
>-|TRBJ1-3|13|-|TRBV28
TGTGCCAGCCAAGACAGCACTGGAAACACCATATATTTT
CASQDSTGNTIYF
>-|TRBJ2-3|17|TRBD2|TRBV15
TGTGCCACCAGCCTCGGGACTACAGAACCCCACTGGGATACGCAGTATTTT
CATSLGTTEPHWDTQYF
>few|TRBJ1-5|13|-|TRBV19
TGTGCCAGTAGTGGGGGGGCTAGTCAGCCCCAGCATTTT
CASSGGASQPQHF
>-|TRBJ1-2|17|TRBD1|TRBV18
TGTGCCAGCTCACGTAACGACAGGGGGCAGTTTGGCTATGGCTACACCTTC
CASSRNDRGQFGYGYTF
>once|TRBJ2-2|17|TRBD1|TRBV19
TGTGCCAGTAGTCTGCCTACAGGGGGCGCGAACACCGGGGAGCTGTTTTTT
CASSLPTGGANTGELFF
>-|TRBJ1-1|18|TRBD1|TRBV9
TGTGCCAGCAGCGTAGGAGGGGAAACCGGGACAGGGCTGTCCGCAGCTTTCTTT
CASSVGGETGTGLSAAFF
>-|TRBJ1-2|14|-|TRBV15
TGTGCCACCAGCAGAGATCAGGCAGGCCTAGGCTACACCTTC
CATSRDQAGLGYTF
>-|TRBJ2-1|15|-|TRBV19
TGTGCCAGTAGTCCTCGCGGGCACTCCTACAATGAGCAGTTCTTC
CASSPRGHSYNEQFF
>-|TRBJ1-2|12|-|TRBV11-2
TGTGCCAGCAGCCAATCAGGCTATGGCTACACCTTC
CASSQSGYGYTF
>once|TRBJ2-1|12|-|TRBV5-1
TGCGCCAGCAGCTTCGTTGGGGCCGAGCAGTTCTTC
CASSFVGAEQFF
>-|TRBJ1-3|17|-|TRBV12-5
TGTGCTAGTGGTTTGGTTACTCAACCAACAGTGGGAAACACCATATATTTT
CASGLVTQPTVGNTIYF
>-|TRBJ2-1|14|TRBD1|TRBV13
TGTGCCAGCAGTCCGGACAGGGGTGAGGTGGAGCAGTTCTTC
CASSPDRGEVEQFF
>-|TRBJ1-1|14|-|TRBV11-2
TGTGCCAGCAGCCTCAGCGGAGGGCGCACTGAAGCTTTCTTT
CASSLSGGRTEAFF
>once|TRBJ2-7|15|TRBD2|TRBV7-8
TGTGCCAGCAGCTTGGGAGGGATCACTACCTACGAGCAGTACTTC
CASSLGGITTYEQYF
>-|TRBJ1-3|15|-|TRBV27
TGTGCCAGCGCCATGGCACAGAGCTCTGGAAACACCATATATTTT
CASAMAQSSGNTIYF
>-|TRBJ2-3|16|TRBD2|TRBV7-6
TGTGCCAGCAGCTCCCGGACTAGCGGGGTTAGAGATACGCAGTATTTT
CASSSRTSGVRDTQYF
>-|TRBJ2-7|15|TRBD1|TRBV7-2
TGTGCCAGCAGCTTGGGACAGGACCTCTCCTACGAGCAGTACTTC
CASSLGQDLSYEQYF
>-|TRBJ1-2|12|-|TRBV11-2
TGTGCCAGCAGCTCCCTTAACTATGGCTACACCTTC
CASSSLNYGYTF
>-|TRBJ2-2|20|-|TRBV27
TGTGCCAGCAGACTTACCTCTGACGGATGGGGGCTAGGTAACACCGGGGAGCTGTTTTTT
CASRLTSDGWGLGNTGELFF
>-|TRBJ2-7|13|TRBD1|TRBV10-1
TGCGCCAGCAGCTTACAGGGGGCTGACGAGCAGTACTTC
CASSLQGADEQYF
>once|TRBJ1-2|15|-|TRBV7-8
TGTGCCAGCAGCTCCCCGGGGGGGGGAGTGAGGGGCTACACCTTC
CASSSPGGGVRGYTF
>-|TRBJ1-2|15|-|TRBV4-1
TGCGCCAGCAGCCAAGACAGGGCTCATAACTATGGCTACACCTTC
CASSQDRAHNYGYTF
>-|TRBJ1-2|15|-|TRBV12-5
TGTGCTAGTGGTTTATCCACCAGGGGTAGCTATGGCTACACCTTC
CASGLSTRGSYGYTF
>-|TRBJ2-7|15|-|TRBV6-1
TGTGCCAGCAGCGATCCCCAGGGGCTGGTCTACGAGCAGTACTTC
CASSDPQGLVYEQYF
>-|TRBJ1-5|15|TRBD1|TRBV2
TGTGCCAGCAGTGAAACAGGGGTGAACAATCAGCCCCAGCATTTT
CASSETGVNNQPQHF
>-|TRBJ2-5|15|-|TRBV25-1
TGTGCCAGCAGTGAACGGTCTAGGGGTGGGGAGACCCAGTACTTC
CASSERSRGGETQYF
>-|TRBJ1-1|16|-|TRBV27
TGTGCCAGCAGTCCCGTGGGGCGGGGACTAAACACTGAAGCTTTCTTT
CASSPVGRGLNTEAFF
>once|TRBJ1-3|16|-|TRBV6-5
TGTGCCAGCAGTTTACTCCAGGGAAATTTCGGAAACACCATATATTTT
CASSLLQGNFGNTIYF
>-|TRBJ1-6|13|-|TRBV4-1
TGCGCCAGCAGCCAAGAGGACTTCGGACCCCTCCACTTT
CASSQEDFGPLHF
>-|TRBJ2-7|16|TRBD1|TRBV5-1
TGCGCCAGCAGCTTAAACGCCCCCGGGACAGGGCACGAGCAGTACTTC
CASSLNAPGTGHEQYF
>-|TRBJ1-4|19|TRBD1|TRBV5-1
TGCGCCAGCTCCCGAGAAAGGGACAGAACCTTTGCAACTAATGAAAAACTGTTTTTT
CASSRERDRTFATNEKLFF
>-|TRBJ1-4|15|-|TRBV19
TGTGCCAGTAGTGGCAGACAGGCCCGAAATGAAAAACTGTTTTTT
CASSGRQARNEKLFF
>-|TRBJ2-2|18|TRBD1|TRBV7-8
TGTGCCAGCAGCTTAGCTATACAGGGGGCAGCGAACACCGGGGAGCTGTTTTTT
CASSLAIQGAANTGELFF
>-|TRBJ2-7|16|-|TRBV9
TGTGCCAGCAGCCCACCCACAGGGAAGGGCTCCTACGAGCAGTACTTC
CASSPPTGKGSYEQYF
>-|TRBJ2-3|16|TRBD2|TRBV13
TGTGCCAGCAGTTATAGCGGGGGGCGGGGCACAGATACGCAGTATTTT
CASSYSGGRGTDTQYF
>-|TRBJ1-5|18|TRBD1|TRBV27
TGTGCCAGTATCCCCCGCGGACAGGGACCCTATAGCAATCAGCCCCAGCATTTT
CASIPRGQGPYSNQPQHF
>-|TRBJ1-5|15|-|TRBV9
TGTGCCAGCAGCGCATTCGGAGGCCTCAATCAGCCCCAGCATTTT
CASSAFGGLNQPQHF
>-|TRBJ2-2|16|-|TRBV5-4
TGTGCCAGCAGCTTGAATCCAGTCGCGAACACCGGGGAGCTGTTTTTT
CASSLNPVANTGELFF
>-|TRBJ2-1|10|-|TRBV20-1
TGCAGTGCTAGGGGGCAACAGCAGTTCTTC
CSARGQQQFF
>-|TRBJ2-5|15|-|TRBV18
TGTGCCAGCTCATTCCTGACAGCAAACCAAGAGACCCAGTACTTC
CASSFLTANQETQYF
>once|TRBJ2-7|14|TRBD2|TRBV4-1
TGCGCCAGCAGCCAAACGGGACTAGCCTACGAGCAGTACTTC
CASSQTGLAYEQYF
>-|TRBJ2-3|14|TRBD1|TRBV19
TGTGCCAGTAGTCGGACAGGATGGGTAGATACGCAGTATTTT
CASSRTGWVDTQYF
>-|TRBJ1-1|15|TRBD1|TRBV6-4
TGTGCCAGCAGTCTAACAGGGGGGGTAGGCACTGAAGCTTTCTTT
CASSLTGGVGTEAFF
>-|TRBJ2-2|16|TRBD2|TRBV5-1
TGCGCCAGCAGCTTGGGGAGCGGGGGGTCCACCGGGGAGCTGTTTTTT
CASSLGSGGSTGELFF
>-|TRBJ2-5|14|-|TRBV7-6
TGTGCCAGCAGCTTCACTCCAAACCAAGAGACCCAGTACTTC
CASSFTPNQETQYF
>once|TRBJ2-3|14|TRBD2|TRBV5-1
TGCGCCAGCAGCTTGCCAGCGGGAGAAGATACGCAGTATTTT
CASSLPAGEDTQYF
>-|TRBJ1-5|18|TRBD1|TRBV5-8
TGTGCCAGCAGCTTGTTCAGGGGGACAGGGAAACCCAATCAGCCCCAGCATTTT
CASSLFRGTGKPNQPQHF
>-|TRBJ1-2|14|-|TRBV15
TGTGCCACCAGCAGAGAACAGGGACACTATGGCTACACCTTC
CATSREQGHYGYTF
>-|TRBJ1-5|13|TRBD1|TRBV6-5
TGTGCCAGCTCATGGGACAGGGGGGGGCCCCAGCATTTT
CASSWDRGGPQHF